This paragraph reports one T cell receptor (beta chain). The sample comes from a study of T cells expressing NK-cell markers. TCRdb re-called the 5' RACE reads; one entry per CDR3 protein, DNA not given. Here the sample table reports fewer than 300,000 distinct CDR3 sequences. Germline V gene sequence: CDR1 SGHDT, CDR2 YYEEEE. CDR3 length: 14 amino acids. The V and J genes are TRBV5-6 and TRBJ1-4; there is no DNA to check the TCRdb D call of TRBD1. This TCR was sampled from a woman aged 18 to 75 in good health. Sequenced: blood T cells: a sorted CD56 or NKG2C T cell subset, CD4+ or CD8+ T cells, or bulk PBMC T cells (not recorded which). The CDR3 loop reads CASSMDRAREKLFF.